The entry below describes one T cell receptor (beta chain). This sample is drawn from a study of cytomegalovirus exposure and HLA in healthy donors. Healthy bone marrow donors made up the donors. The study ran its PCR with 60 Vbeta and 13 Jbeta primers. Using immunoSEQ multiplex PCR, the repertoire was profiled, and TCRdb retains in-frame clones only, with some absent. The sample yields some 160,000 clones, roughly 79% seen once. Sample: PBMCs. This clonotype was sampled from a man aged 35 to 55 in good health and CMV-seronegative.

CDR3 residues: CARTGATNEKLFF. The CDR3 bases are TGTGCCAGGACAGGTGCAACTAATGAAAAACTGTTTTTT. The chain is built from TRBV2 and TRBJ1-4; D might be TRBD1 (6 bases). CDR3 length: 13 residues. Germline CDR1 SNHLY, CDR2 FYNNEI. Trimming left V 9 bases short and J 0 bases short, with 8 bases between. Combining the CDR3 with reference TRBV2 and TRBJ1-4 gives the whole variable domain EPEVTQTPSHQVTQMGQEVILRCVPISNHLYFYWYRQILGQKVEFLVSFYNNEISEKSEIFDDQFSVERPDGSNFTLKIRSTKLEDSAMYFCARTGATNEKLFFGSGTQLSVL.